The 27 T cell receptor beta chains below all came from one sample that was sequenced in a study of CD8+ T cells in alopecia areata. The sequencing template was cDNA reverse transcribed from extracted RNA. Assay used: immunoSEQ multiplex PCR; TCRdb lists only in-frame clones, some missing. Here the sample spans roughly 64,000 clones, under 60% being singletons. The treatment is: oral pan-JAK inhibitor, 5-10 mg twice daily. Sequencing used CD8+ T cells sorted from blood, obtained at approximately week 36, from a patient treated with tofacitinib. These receptors were obtained from a human donor with alopecia areata.

The chain has TRBV6-5 and TRBJ1-2, with 8 bases that match TRBD1. Germline CDR1 MNHEY, CDR2 SVGAGI. With V trimmed by 5 bases and J by 4 bases, 9 bases remained unmatched. This CDR3 contains 15 residues. CDR3 DNA sequence: TGTGCCAGCAGTGTGACCAGGGGGCTGGTCTATGGCTACACCTTC. This codes for CASSVTRGLVYGYTF.

The V and J genes are TRBV2 and TRBJ2-1, with TRBD2 matching over 8 bases. V lost 7 bases to trimming and J lost 7 bases; unmatched junction nucleotides: 9. Germline V gene sequence: CDR1 SNHLY, CDR2 FYNNEI. The CDR3 length is 14 residues. The CDR3 DNA sequence: TGTGCCAGCATGGGATTAGCGGGACGGAATGAGCAGTTCTTC. It is translated as CASMGLAGRNEQFF.

This clone has more than one count but fewer than ten. The chain recombines TRBV7-9 with TRBJ2-1; 16 bases map to TRBD2. Germline V CDR1 and CDR2: SEHNR, FQNEAQ (reference sequence). The CDR3 covers 16 residues. Losses at the gene ends were 4 bases for V and 7 bases for J; bases not matched to a gene: 4. The CDR3 is CASSSGTSGRGNEQFF. In nucleotides, the CDR3 is TGTGCCAGCAGCTCCGGGACTAGCGGGAGGGGGAATGAGCAGTTCTTC.

V gene TRBV11-1 combines with J gene TRBJ2-2, with no clear D. The ends were cut back, 6 bases at V and 4 bases at J, with 9 bases in the middle. The germline gives CDR1 SGHAT, CDR2 FQDESV (reference sequence). The CDR3 covers 13 residues. The CDR3 is CASSPRSTGELFF. The CDR3 bases are TGTGCCAGCAGTCCTCGGTCCACCGGGGAGCTGTTTTTT.

This clone appeared a few times. Here the CDR3 reads CASRLAGGAKNIQYF. The CDR3 nucleotides read TGTGCCAGCAGGTTAGCGGGAGGAGCCAAAAACATTCAGTACTTC. The chain has TRBV28 and TRBJ2-4; 10 nucleotides match TRBD2. This CDR3 region has 15 residues. After removal of 6 bases from V and 0 bases from J, the junction contained 2 bases not matched to a gene. CDR1 MDHEN and CDR2 SYDVKM come from the germline V gene.

The gene calls are TRBV25-1 and TRBJ1-5, with D uncertain. This CDR3 has 14 amino acids. V was cut by 8 bases and J by 0 bases, with 11 bases left in between. Germline V gives CDR1 MGHDK, CDR2 SYGVNS. The CDR3 sequence is CASARTGSNQPQHF. The CDR3 DNA sequence: TGTGCCAGCGCCCGAACGGGTAGCAATCAGCCCCAGCATTTT.

The rearrangement joins TRBV28 to TRBJ2-3; the D call may be TRBD1 or TRBD2 (5 bases each). The CDR3 is 15 amino acids. The V gene lost 7 bases and the J gene lost 1 base, with 15 bases spanning the gap. CDR1 is MDHEN, CDR2 SYDVKM, per germline. CDR3 sequence: CASKLTGAGTDTQYF. CDR3 coding DNA: TGTGCCAGCAAACTCACCGGGGCCGGCACAGATACGCAGTATTTT.

This clone was picked up a small number of times. The rearrangement links TRBV29-1 to TRBJ1-2, with unresolved D. The CDR3 is 11 amino acids. Germline-derived CDR1 and CDR2 are SQVTM and ANQGSEA. V was clipped by 4 bases and J by 5 bases, with 8 bases between them. The CDR3 sequence is CSVVKEYGYTF. The CDR3 coding sequence is TGCAGCGTTGTTAAGGAGTATGGCTACACCTTC. The full variable domain, in which reference TRBV29-1 and TRBJ1-2 provide the parts outside the CDR3, is SAVISQKPSRDICQRGTSLTIQCQVDSQVTMMFWYRQQPGQSLTLIATANQGSEATYESGFVIDKFPISRPNLTFSTLTVSNMSPEDSSIYLCSVVKEYGYTFGSGTRLTVV.

V is TRBV27 and J is TRBJ2-5; a possible D gene is TRBD1 (6 bases). Germline-derived CDR1 and CDR2 are MNHEY and SMNVEV (reference sequence). This CDR3 is 17 amino acids long. The germline V and J ends were trimmed by 5 bases and 2 bases, with 21 bases remaining between them. CDR3 DNA: TGTGCCAGCAGTCCCCCCGGCAGGGGCAGTCCTCAAGAGACCCAGTACTTC. Translating it yields CASSPPGRGSPQETQYF.

The rearrangement joins TRBV27 to TRBJ2-1; 8 nucleotides line up with TRBD1. There are 13 residues in the CDR3. Germline CDR1 and CDR2: MNHEY and SMNVEV (reference sequence). V gave up 5 bases and J gave up 6 bases; unmatched junction bases: 3. In DNA, the CDR3 is TGTGCCAGCAGTGATACAGGGGGCAATGAGCAGTTCTTC. Amino acid sequence: CASSDTGGNEQFF.

The J gene is TRBJ2-1, the V gene TRBV18; D is ambiguous. Germline CDR1 KGHSH, CDR2 LQKENI. The germline V and J ends were trimmed by 2 bases and 8 bases, with 10 bases remaining between them. This CDR3 has 13 amino acids. The CDR3 sequence: CASSPGNEDEQFF. CDR3 in DNA: TGTGCCAGCTCACCAGGGAACGAAGATGAGCAGTTCTTC. Together with reference TRBV18 and TRBJ2-1, the CDR3 gives the full variable domain: NAGVMQNPRHLVRRRGQEARLRCSPMKGHSHVYWYRQLPEEGLKFMVYLQKENIIDESGMPKERFSAEFPKEGPSILRIQQVVRGDSAAYFCASSPGNEDEQFFGPGTRLTVL.

This clone was counted only a few times. V usage is TRBV6-5 and J usage is TRBJ1-5; D remains unclear. Trimming removed 6 bases from V and 6 bases from J, with 12 bases in between. The CDR3 is 13 amino acids. CDR1 is MNHEY and CDR2 is SVGAGI in the germline V gene. The CDR3 nucleotides read TGTGCCAGCAGCCGCCCAGGCGGTCAGCCCCAGCATTTT. This gives the protein CASSRPGGQPQHF.

The chain employs TRBV29-1 and TRBJ2-1, with D uncertain. Between the trimmed V and J ends, which lost 2 bases and 16 bases, there was a span of 15 bases. The CDR3 is 11 amino acids. Germline lookup yields CDR1 SQVTM and CDR2 ANQGSEA. CDR3 protein: CSVEIDGLDFF. Here the CDR3 DNA reads TGCAGCGTTGAAATCGATGGCCTGGACTTCTTC.

V gene TRBV30 combines with J gene TRBJ2-1; 9 bases match TRBD2. Germline CDR1 GTSNPN, CDR2 SVGIG (reference sequence). This CDR3 is built from 14 residues. J gave up 3 bases and V 5 bases, and 5 bases lay outside the gene matches. This CDR3 reads CAWAKTSGYNEQFF. The CDR3, as DNA: TGTGCCTGGGCTAAGACTAGCGGCTACAATGAGCAGTTCTTC.

The chain joins TRBV5-6 to TRBJ2-1; TRBD2 agrees at 11 bases. CDR1 SGHDT and CDR2 YYEEEE come from the germline V gene. The CDR3 contains 17 residues. The V segment lost 0 bases and the J segment 0 bases; nucleotides outside the gene matches: 2. CDR3 protein: CASSLVTSGSSYNEQFF. CDR3 nucleotides: TGTGCCAGCAGCTTGGTAACTAGCGGGAGCTCCTACAATGAGCAGTTCTTC.

This chain connects TRBV7-9 to TRBJ2-7; D is perhaps TRBD1 (6 bases). This CDR3 contains 12 residues. Germline V lookup: CDR1 SEHNR, CDR2 FQNEAQ (reference sequence). Trimming cost V 1 base and J 7 bases, with 8 bases left between them. DNA for the CDR3: TGTGCCAGCAGCTTAGGCAGGGGAGAGCAGTACTTC. Translation gives CASSLGRGEQYF.

The rearrangement links TRBV5-1 to TRBJ1-1; TRBD1 is a possible D gene (6 bases). CDR1 and CDR2 (germline): SGHRS, YFSETQ. The CDR3 has 18 amino acids. Trimming took off 4 bases at V and 1 base at J, with 23 bases between the two ends. CDR3 loop: CASSPSIYGQPTNTEAFF. CDR3 nucleotides: TGCGCCAGCAGCCCAAGCATTTATGGACAGCCAACGAACACTGAAGCTTTCTTT.

By share, this clone counts as medium-sized. This chain joins TRBV10-3 and TRBJ2-1; 11 bases line up with TRBD2. Germline V gene data show CDR1 as ENHRY and CDR2 as SYGVKD. The J segment lost 8 bases and the V segment lost 4 bases, leaving 4 bases of the junction unmatched. The CDR3 sequence is 14 residues long. CDR3 coding DNA: TGTGCCATCAGTGTTACTAGCGGGAGCGATGAGCAGTTCTTC. It yields the protein CAISVTSGSDEQFF.

The rearrangement joins TRBV4-1 to TRBJ2-5; no reliable D call. CDR1 and CDR2 from the germline V gene are MGHRA and YSYEKL. The ends were cut back, 1 base at V and 3 bases at J, with 6 bases in the middle. The length of the CDR3 is 13 residues. The CDR3 region has the DNA TGCGCCAGCAGCCAAGTTTCGGAAGAGACCCAGTACTTC. It codes for CASSQVSEETQYF.

Only a few counts were recorded for this clone. The chain recombines TRBV5-5 with TRBJ2-3; TRBD2 is a possible D gene (5 bases). From germline, CDR1 is SGHKS and CDR2 YYEKEE (reference sequence). V lost 1 base, J lost 2 bases, and 8 bases lay in between. This CDR3 comprises 14 residues. CDR3 sequence reads: CASSLKAVTDTQYF. DNA for the CDR3: TGTGCCAGCAGCTTGAAAGCGGTCACAGATACGCAGTATTTT.

V gene TRBV19 combines with J gene TRBJ2-3, with 12 bases that match TRBD2. The CDR3 runs to 16 residues. Germline CDR1 LNHDA, CDR2 SQIVND (reference sequence). Losses at the gene ends were 6 bases for V and 7 bases for J; bases not matched to a gene: 11. CDR3 residues: CASREGLAGIPNTQYF. In DNA, the CDR3 is TGTGCCAGTAGGGAAGGACTAGCGGGAATTCCGAATACGCAGTATTTT.

The V call is TRBV9, the J call TRBJ2-3, with 7 bases lining up with TRBD2. V was clipped by 4 bases and J by 4 bases; unmatched bases: 15. Germline V gene data show CDR1 as SGDLS and CDR2 as YYNGEE. CDR3 length equals 17 residues. DNA of the CDR3: TGTGCCAGCAGCTCGATCACGGGGGGAAGTCGGGCAGATACGCAGTATTTT. Protein sequence: CASSSITGGSRADTQYF.

This clone was observed a few times. The chain uses TRBV7-8 and TRBJ1-2; 8 bases line up with TRBD1. V lost 5 bases to trimming and J lost 3 bases; unmatched junction nucleotides: 14. There are 17 residues in the CDR3. Germline loops: CDR1 SGHVS, CDR2 FQNEAQ. The CDR3 loop reads CASSLLHSGTGYYGYTF. Written as DNA, the CDR3 is TGTGCCAGCAGCCTCCTCCACTCCGGGACAGGCTACTATGGCTACACCTTC.

The CDR3 DNA follows: TGTGCCAGCAGCCGAGGGCGTAGGGAGCAGTTCTTC. This sequence encodes CASSRGRREQFF. The chain couples TRBV28 to TRBJ2-1; tentative D call: TRBD2 (5 bases). Per germline, CDR1 MDHEN and CDR2 SYDVKM. This CDR3 region has 12 residues. Between the trimmed V and J ends, which lost 6 bases and 10 bases, there was a span of 13 bases. The complete variable domain, with remaining parts taken from reference TRBV28 and TRBJ2-1, reads DVKVTQSSRYLVKRTGEKVFLECVQDMDHENMFWYRQDPGLGLRLIYFSYDVKMKEKGDIPEGYSVSREKKERFSLILESASTNQTSMYLCASSRGRREQFFGPGTRLTVL.

This clone appeared once. This chain links TRBV30 with TRBJ1-1, with TRBD1 identical over 8 bases. Germline V CDR1 and CDR2: GTSNPN, SVGIG (reference sequence). This CDR3 is 13 amino acids long. Germline trimming cut 5 bases from V and 5 bases from J; bases unmatched to any gene: 7. CDR3 sequence: CAWDHTGGTEAFF. CDR3 DNA sequence: TGTGCCTGGGACCACACAGGGGGTACTGAAGCTTTCTTT.

This clone has just one count. This chain uses TRBV7-9 with TRBJ2-5; 11 nucleotides match TRBD2. The V and J ends lost 4 bases and 2 bases, in that order; junction bases with no gene match: 0. CDR1 is SEHNR and CDR2 is FQNEAQ in the germline V gene (reference sequence). CDR3 length equals 14 residues. The CDR3 coding sequence is TGTGCCAGCAGCTCTAGCGGGAGGCAAGAGACCCAGTACTTC. It specifies CASSSSGRQETQYF. Supplemented by reference TRBV7-9 and TRBJ2-5, the full variable domain reads DTGVSQNPRHKITKRGQNVTFRCDPISEHNRLYWYRQTLGQGPEFLTYFQNEAQLEKSRLLSDRFSAERPKGSFSTLEIQRTEQGDSAMYLCASSSSGRQETQYFGPGTRLLVL.

The V call is TRBV7-6, the J call TRBJ2-7; 7 bases agree with TRBD2. Germline V CDR1 and CDR2: SGHVS, FNYEAQ. The CDR3 is 11 amino acids. V shed 5 bases and J 9 bases; nucleotides not matched to a gene: 4. The CDR3 nucleotides read TGTGCCAGCAGCAGCAGCGGGGTGCAGTACTTC. Encoded protein: CASSSSGVQYF.